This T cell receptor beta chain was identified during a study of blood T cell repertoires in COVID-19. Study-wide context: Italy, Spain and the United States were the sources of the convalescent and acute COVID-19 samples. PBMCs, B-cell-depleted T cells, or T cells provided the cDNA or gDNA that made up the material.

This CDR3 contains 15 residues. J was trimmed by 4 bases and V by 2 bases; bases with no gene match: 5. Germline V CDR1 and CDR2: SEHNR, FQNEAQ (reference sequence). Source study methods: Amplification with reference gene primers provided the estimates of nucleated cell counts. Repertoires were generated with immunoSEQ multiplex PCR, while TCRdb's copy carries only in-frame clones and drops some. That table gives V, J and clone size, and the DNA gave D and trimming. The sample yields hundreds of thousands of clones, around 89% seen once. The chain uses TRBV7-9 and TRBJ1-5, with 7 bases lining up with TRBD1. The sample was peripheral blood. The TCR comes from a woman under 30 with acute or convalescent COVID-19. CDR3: CASSLLGGGNQPQHF. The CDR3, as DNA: TGTGCCAGCAGCTTACTAGGGGGCGGTAATCAGCCCCAGCATTTT.